One and the same sample provided the 29 T cell receptor beta chains below, sequenced in a study of cytomegalovirus exposure and HLA in healthy donors. Primers for the PCR totalled 60 Vbeta and 13 Jbeta. Clones were read by immunoSEQ multiplex PCR, and TCRdb kept only the in-frame ones, dropping some. The sample contains about 220,000 clones, more than 75% of which appear only once. What was sequenced was PBMCs. These receptor sequences come from a woman between 40 and 50 years old in good health and CMV-seropositive.

The gene calls are TRBV9 and TRBJ2-6; no clear D. CDR3 size: 16 residues. Germline V gene lookup returns CDR1 SGDLS and CDR2 YYNGEE. The V end lost 0 bases, the J end lost 0 bases, and 7 bases lay between the germline ends. In DNA form, the CDR3 reads TGTGCCAGCAGCGTAGCTCTTTCCTCTGGGGCCAACGTCCTGACTTTC. This sequence encodes CASSVALSSGANVLTF.

The chain recombines TRBV5-4 with TRBJ2-3; 11 bases are shared with TRBD1. Trimming took 4 bases from V and 5 from J; bases not matched to a gene: 9. The CDR3 is made up of 16 amino acids. Germline V gene data show CDR1 as SGHNT and CDR2 as YYREEE (reference sequence). In DNA form, the CDR3 reads TGTGCCAGCAGCCAAACCGGACAGGGGGCCAAAGATACGCAGTATTTT. Translated: CASSQTGQGAKDTQYF.

This clone was counted only a few times. The chain is built from TRBV19 and TRBJ1-5, with D unresolved. This CDR3 has 17 amino acids. Germline V lookup: CDR1 LNHDA, CDR2 SQIVND (reference sequence). V shed 6 bases and J shed 0 bases, with 18 bases lying between them. Here the CDR3 DNA reads TGTGCCAGTAGGATCAGGTCGACATATCATAGCAATCAGCCCCAGCATTTT. As protein: CASRIRSTYHSNQPQHF.

This clone was observed a single time. The CDR3 region has the DNA TGTGCCAGCAGCTCCCTATACGGCACAGATACGCAGTATTTT. It specifies CASSSLYGTDTQYF. The chain employs TRBV7-2 and TRBJ2-3; D gene uncertain. Per germline, CDR1 SGHTA and CDR2 FQGNSA. Trimming removed 4 bases at V and 1 base at J, with 9 bases between. The CDR3 is 14 residues long.

The chain carries TRBV5-1 and TRBJ2-1; no reliable D call. V lost 0 bases, J lost 8 bases, and 6 bases lay in between. CDR1 SGHRS and CDR2 YFSETQ come from the germline V gene. The CDR3 runs 12 residues. Here the CDR3 reads CASSLAGHEQFF. In DNA form, the CDR3 reads TGCGCCAGCAGCTTGGCAGGCCATGAGCAGTTCTTC.

This clone was found once. The chain recombines TRBV7-2 with TRBJ2-7, with 8 bases identical to TRBD2. Germline loops: CDR1 SGHTA, CDR2 FQGNSA. The CDR3 loop spans 14 amino acids. The V and J ends lost 5 bases and 2 bases, in that order; junction bases with no gene match: 5. CDR3 residues: CASSPGRVTYEQYF. The DNA for the CDR3 is TGTGCCAGCAGCCCCGGGAGGGTAACCTACGAGCAGTACTTC.

The rearrangement links TRBV7-3 to TRBJ2-3; TRBD2 aligns across 9 bases. There are 16 residues in the CDR3. The V gene's germline CDR1 is SGHTA and CDR2 FQGTGA. With V trimmed by 0 bases and J by 3 bases, 4 bases remained unmatched. CDR3 DNA: TGTGCCAGCAGCTTAACTGTGACTAGCGGTACAGATACGCAGTATTTT. This encodes CASSLTVTSGTDTQYF.

The rearrangement uses TRBV7-8 and TRBJ2-7; 8 nucleotides line up with TRBD2. The V segment lost 5 bases and the J segment 4 bases; nucleotides outside the gene matches: 7. Germline CDR1 reads SGHVS; CDR2 reads FQNEAQ. The CDR3 contains 14 residues. The CDR3, as DNA: TGTGCCAGCAGCCTCGGGGGGGGGACTTACGAGCAGTACTTC. It is translated as CASSLGGGTYEQYF. The variable domain in full, with the rest retrieved from reference TRBV7-8 and TRBJ2-7, is GAGVSQSPRYKVAKRGQDVALRCDPISGHVSLFWYQQALGQGPEFLTYFQNEAQLDKSGLPSDRFFAERPEGSVSTLKIQRTQQEDSAVYLCASSLGGGTYEQYFGPGTRLTVT.

The CDR3 DNA is TGCGCCAGCAGCTCGGGGGGTAGCAATCAGCCCCAGCATTTT. This gives the protein CASSSGGSNQPQHF. The chain joins TRBV5-1 to TRBJ1-5; maybe TRBD1 (5 bases). CDR3 length equals 14 residues. Per the germline V gene, CDR1 is SGHRS and CDR2 is YFSETQ. Trimming left V 3 bases short and J 0 bases short, with 7 bases between.

This chain joins TRBV4-2 and TRBJ2-1; possible D gene TRBD1, 5 bases. The CDR3 contains 15 residues. Germline V gene sequence: CDR1 LGHNA, CDR2 YNFKEQ. The germline V and J ends were trimmed by 1 base and 4 bases, with 11 bases remaining between them. CDR3 nucleotides: TGTGCCAGCAGCCAAGGGTTAGGGGATTACAATGAGCAGTTCTTC. It translates to CASSQGLGDYNEQFF.

This chain uses TRBV25-1 with TRBJ2-7; 8 bases match TRBD1. The germline CDR1 and CDR2 sequences are MGHDK and SYGVNS. CDR3 length: 15 residues. V lost 6 bases to trimming and J lost 6 bases; unmatched junction nucleotides: 13. CDR3 residues: CASSRGGRGLGEQYF. CDR3 sequence (DNA): TGTGCCAGCAGCCGAGGCGGCAGGGGGCTAGGCGAGCAGTACTTC.

The chain uses TRBV30 and TRBJ1-3; D not resolved. Germline CDR1 and CDR2: GTSNPN and SVGIG (reference sequence). The V gene lost 4 bases and the J gene lost 4 bases, with 5 bases spanning the gap. The CDR3 is 11 amino acids. CDR3 amino acids: CAWTIGNTIYF. The CDR3 bases are TGTGCCTGGACTATAGGAAACACCATATATTTT. The full variable domain, rest sourced from reference TRBV30 and TRBJ1-3, is SQTIHQWPATLVQPVGSPLSLECTVEGTSNPNLYWYRQAAGRGLQLLFYSVGIGQISSEVPQNLSASRPQDRQFILSSKKLLLSDSGFYLCAWTIGNTIYFGEGSWLTVV.

J is TRBJ2-7 and V is TRBV9; a weak D match, TRBD2 (6 bases). Trimming removed 0 bases from V and 3 bases from J, with 13 bases in between. Germline V gene sequence: CDR1 SGDLS, CDR2 YYNGEE. CDR3 length equals 15 residues. CDR3 protein: CASSVEVGGLYEQYF. The CDR3 DNA reads as TGTGCCAGCAGCGTAGAGGTGGGAGGACTCTACGAGCAGTACTTC.

The V call is TRBV9, the J call TRBJ2-5, with a weak D call TRBD2 (5 bases). The germline V and J ends were trimmed by 0 bases and 2 bases, with 11 bases remaining between them. This CDR3 is built from 15 residues. The germline CDR1 and CDR2 sequences are SGDLS and YYNGEE. CDR3 sequence: CASSVVGIMQETQYF. The CDR3 DNA follows: TGTGCCAGCAGCGTAGTCGGGATAATGCAAGAGACCCAGTACTTC.

The rearrangement joins TRBV5-4 to TRBJ2-5; TRBD1 aligns across 7 bases. Germline loops: CDR1 SGHNT, CDR2 YYREEE (reference sequence). This CDR3 spans 11 amino acids. V trimming: 3 bases; J trimming: 11 bases; junction bases outside the gene matches: 4. CDR3 DNA: TGTGCCAGCAGCTCTGGACAGGCACAGTACTTC. Translating it yields CASSSGQAQYF.

This chain links TRBV4-2 with TRBJ2-1; 9 nucleotides agree with TRBD2. The junction had 16 bases not matched to a gene; V was cut back by 1 base and J by 6 bases. The CDR3 runs 19 residues. Looked up from germline, CDR1 is LGHNA and CDR2 is YNFKEQ. The CDR3 sequence is CASSQAPSKGLAGLNEQFF. CDR3 coding DNA: TGTGCCAGCAGCCAAGCCCCCTCGAAGGGGCTAGCGGGGCTCAATGAGCAGTTCTTC.

The chain combines TRBV10-3 with TRBJ2-1; TRBD1 matches at 10 bases. CDR1 ENHRY and CDR2 SYGVKD come from the germline V gene. V trimming: 2 bases; J trimming: 9 bases; junction bases outside the gene matches: 7. The CDR3 runs 15 residues. The CDR3 bases are TGTGCCATCAGTGAGCAGCCGACAGGGGGCAGTGAGCAGTTCTTC. Protein product: CAISEQPTGGSEQFF.

The chain has TRBV28 and TRBJ2-7; D is ambiguous. V lost 9 bases and J 2 bases, leaving 8 bases between the germline ends. Germline V gives CDR1 MDHEN, CDR2 SYDVKM. The CDR3 is 11 residues long. The DNA for the CDR3 is TGTGCCAGTGGCCCCCCCTACGAGCAGTACTTC. As protein: CASGPPYEQYF.

J is TRBJ2-7 and V is TRBV5-4; maybe TRBD1 (6 bases). V lost 1 base and J lost 11, with 16 bases in between. CDR1 SGHNT and CDR2 YYREEE come from the germline V gene (reference sequence). This CDR3 comprises 13 residues. The CDR3 sequence is CASSLNNGQGKYF. CDR3 DNA sequence: TGTGCCAGCAGCTTGAACAACGGGCAGGGGAAGTACTTC.

This clone has a handful of counts. The junction differs from germline at one of its ends, possibly a read error. J is TRBJ2-7 and V is TRBV7-9; TRBD2 aligns across 13 bases. CDR3 length equals 16 residues. The germline V gene encodes CDR1 SEHNR and CDR2 FQNEAQ (reference sequence). CDR3 sequence reads: CSSSLGLAGAPYEQYF. The CDR3 DNA is TGTTCCAGCAGCTTAGGACTAGCGGGAGCCCCCTACGAGCAGTACTTC. The entire variable domain, with the rest obtained from reference TRBV7-9 and TRBJ2-7, is as follows: DTGVSQNPRHKITKRGQNVTFRCDPISEHNRLYWYRQTLGQGPEFLTYFQNEAQLEKSRLLSDRFSAERPKGSFSTLEIQRTEQGDSAMYLCSSSLGLAGAPYEQYFGPGTRLTVT.

The chain recombines TRBV5-4 with TRBJ1-1, with a weak D call TRBD1 (6 bases). The CDR3 runs to 17 residues. Germline V gene sequence: CDR1 SGHNT, CDR2 YYREEE (reference sequence). V lost 3 bases and J 1 base, leaving 19 bases between the germline ends. CDR3 protein: CASSSDPQGFENTEAFF. The DNA of the CDR3 is TGTGCCAGCAGCTCCGACCCACAGGGATTTGAGAACACTGAAGCTTTCTTT.

The genes are TRBV14 and TRBJ2-2; D uncertain. V dropped 3 bases and J dropped 1 base, with 9 bases sitting between them. Germline assignment: CDR1 SGHDN and CDR2 FVKESK. CDR3 size: 15 residues. CDR3 bases: TGTGCCAGCAGCCAGGGCCGACGGAACACCGGGGAGCTGTTTTTT. Translated: CASSQGRRNTGELFF.

The V and J genes are TRBV10-3 and TRBJ1-5, with TRBD1 identical over 8 bases. Germline-derived CDR1 and CDR2 are ENHRY and SYGVKD. V lost 8 bases and J lost 4; bases outside the gene matches: 4. This CDR3 contains 13 residues. As DNA, the CDR3 is TGTGCCATCGGGACAGGCTCAAATCAGCCCCAGCATTTT. Residues: CAIGTGSNQPQHF.

This clone came up once. The chain carries TRBV18 and TRBJ1-1; D unclear. The CDR3 consists of 13 residues. V gave up 5 bases and J gave up 1 base, with 8 bases separating them. From germline, CDR1 is KGHSH and CDR2 LQKENI. CDR3: CASSASENTEAFF. The CDR3, as DNA: TGTGCCAGCTCAGCGAGTGAGAACACTGAAGCTTTCTTT. The variable domain in full, completed from reference TRBV18 and TRBJ1-1, reads NAGVMQNPRHLVRRRGQEARLRCSPMKGHSHVYWYRQLPEEGLKFMVYLQKENIIDESGMPKERFSAEFPKEGPSILRIQQVVRGDSAAYFCASSASENTEAFFGQGTRLTVV.

V usage is TRBV6-1 and J usage is TRBJ1-2, with D uncertain. Germline CDR1 MNHNS, CDR2 SASEGT. The CDR3 has 15 residues. Trimming removed 0 bases at V and 6 bases at J, with 14 bases between. For the CDR3, the DNA is TGTGCCAGCAGTGAAGCGTCGGCGCTCGGAGATGGCTACACCTTC. This sequence encodes CASSEASALGDGYTF.

In this sample, this clone turned up a few times. This chain connects TRBV7-3 to TRBJ1-5, with no clear D. Germline V gene data show CDR1 as SGHTA and CDR2 as FQGTGA. This CDR3 has 13 residues. The V end lost 0 bases, the J end lost 7 bases, and 7 bases lay between the germline ends. The chain's CDR3 is CASSLTLAQPQHF. For the CDR3, the DNA is TGTGCCAGCAGCTTAACACTTGCCCAGCCCCAGCATTTT.

As DNA, the CDR3 is TGTGCCAGCTCCCCCGACGGTCAGGTTCCCCACGAGCAGTACTTC. This translates into CASSPDGQVPHEQYF. This chain uses TRBV18 with TRBJ2-7; no firm D call. Germline-derived CDR1 and CDR2 are KGHSH and LQKENI. CDR3 size: 15 residues. V was cut by 6 bases and J by 5 bases, with 20 bases left in between.

The chain has TRBV28 and TRBJ2-7, with 14 positions matching TRBD2. Looked up from germline, CDR1 is MDHEN and CDR2 is SYDVKM. V was pared by 10 bases and J by 1 base, with 15 bases of the junction left unmatched. This CDR3 has 18 amino acids. The DNA of the CDR3 is TGTGCCACCACCCTGGCCGGACTAGCGGGAGGAAGGTCCTACGAGCAGTACTTC. Translating it yields CATTLAGLAGGRSYEQYF.

This chain links TRBV19 with TRBJ1-3; D gene uncertain. Per the germline V gene, CDR1 is LNHDA and CDR2 is SQIVND (reference sequence). The CDR3 runs to 15 residues. V lost 7 bases and J 0 bases, leaving 13 bases between the germline ends. CDR3 DNA sequence: TGTGCCAGTATCGGGTGGTGGAGCTCTGGAAACACCATATATTTT. This codes for CASIGWWSSGNTIYF.